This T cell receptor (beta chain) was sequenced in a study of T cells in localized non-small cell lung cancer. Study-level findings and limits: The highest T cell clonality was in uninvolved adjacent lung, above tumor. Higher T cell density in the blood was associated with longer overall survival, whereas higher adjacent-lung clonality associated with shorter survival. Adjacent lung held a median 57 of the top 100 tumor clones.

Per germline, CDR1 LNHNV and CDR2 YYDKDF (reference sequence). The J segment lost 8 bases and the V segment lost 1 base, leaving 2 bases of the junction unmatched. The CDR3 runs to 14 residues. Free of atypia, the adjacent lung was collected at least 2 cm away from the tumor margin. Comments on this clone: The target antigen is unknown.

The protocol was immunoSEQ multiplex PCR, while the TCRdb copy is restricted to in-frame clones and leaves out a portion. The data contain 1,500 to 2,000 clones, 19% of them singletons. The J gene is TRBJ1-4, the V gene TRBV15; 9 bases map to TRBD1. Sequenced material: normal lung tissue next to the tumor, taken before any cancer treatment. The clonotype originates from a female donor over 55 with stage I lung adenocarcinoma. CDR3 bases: TGTGCCACCAGCAGAGGACAGGGGGAGGAAAAACTGTTTTTT. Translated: CATSRGQGEEKLFF.